The next 10 T cell receptor beta chains were all read from a single sample in a study of CD8 T cells in ankylosing spondylitis. Whole-study results and caveats: Ankylosing spondylitis blood appeared to carry a characteristic TCR beta motif of several highly homologous variants.

TCRdb re-analysed the 5' RACE reads in MiXCR, keeping a single row per CDR3 protein. This table has around 490,000 distinct CDR3 sequences, about 5% appearing once. Which antigens these TCRs recognize remains unknown. Specimen: blood, either unsorted or a sorted T cell fraction (not recorded which). These receptors originate from a male donor with ankylosing spondylitis.

The chain combines TRBV4-3 with TRBJ1-3; D is possibly TRBD1 (6 bases). V lost 0 bases and J 4 bases, leaving 19 bases between the germline ends. The CDR3 is 18 residues long. Germline assignment: CDR1 LGHNA and CDR2 YSLEER. CDR3 nucleotides: TGCGCCAGCAGCCAAGAGGGTAGTATCGGGGGGCCAGGAAACACCATATATTTT. It yields the protein CASSQEGSIGGPGNTIYF.

A few counts support this clonotype. V gene TRBV28 combines with J gene TRBJ2-7; 8 nucleotides agree with TRBD2. Germline V gene lookup returns CDR1 MDHEN and CDR2 SYDVKM. The CDR3 loop spans 14 amino acids. V shed 5 bases, J shed 0 bases, and the junction held 3 bases outside the gene matches. The CDR3, as DNA: TGTGCCAGCAGTGACGGGGGGGACTCCTACGAGCAGTACTTC. Translation: CASSDGGDSYEQYF.

This clonotype was seen at least ten times. The V gene is TRBV20-1, the J gene TRBJ2-5; TRBD2 aligns across 8 bases. V shed 6 bases and J 0 bases; nucleotides not matched to a gene: 6. The germline V gene has CDR1 DFQATT and CDR2 SNEGSKA (reference sequence). This CDR3 is built from 14 residues. The DNA for the CDR3 is TGCAGTGCCGGGGCTAGCGGGTACCAAGAGACCCAGTACTTC. As protein: CSAGASGYQETQYF.

This chain uses TRBV7-9 with TRBJ2-7; the D gene is possibly TRBD1 (6 bases). The V gene lost 6 bases and the J gene lost 4 bases, with 13 bases spanning the gap. CDR3 length: 13 residues. CDR1 and CDR2 from the germline V gene are SEHNR and FQNEAQ (reference sequence). CDR3 region: CASSPRTEYEQYF. The DNA of the CDR3 is TGTGCCAGCAGTCCTCGGACAGAATACGAGCAGTACTTC.

The table lists this clonotype with a few counts. The junction differs from germline at one of its ends, possibly a read error. The chain has TRBV28 and TRBJ1-5; D unclear. The CDR3 consists of 14 residues. Germline-derived CDR1 and CDR2 are MDHEN and SYDVKM. In DNA, the CDR3 is TGTGCCAGCACTTTATACGATAGCAATCAGCCCCAGCATTTT. Protein product: CASTLYDSNQPQHF. Looking up the rest from reference TRBV28 and TRBJ1-5 gives the full variable domain: DVKVTQSSRYLVKRTGEKVFLECVQDMDHENMFWYRQDPGLGLRLIYFSYDVKMKEKGDIPEGYSVSREKKERFSLILESASTNQTSMYLCASTLYDSNQPQHFGDGTRLSIL.

This clonotype was seen only a few times. The V call is TRBV7-9, the J call TRBJ2-5, with 9 bases matching TRBD1. The CDR3 is made up of 16 amino acids. Germline values: CDR1 SEHNR, CDR2 FQNEAQ (reference sequence). The ends lost 4 bases at V and 5 bases at J; junction bases unmatched: 11. The CDR3 bases are TGTGCCAGCAGCTATTACGGGGACAGGGAAAGGGAGACCCAGTACTTC. Protein: CASSYYGDRERETQYF.

Ten or more counts support this clonotype. The V and J genes are TRBV4-2 and TRBJ1-1; no firm D call. CDR3 length equals 15 residues. The V end lost 2 bases, the J end lost 1 base, and 11 bases lay between the germline ends. Germline CDR1 is LGHNA and CDR2 is YNFKEQ. For the CDR3, the DNA is TGTGCCAGCAGCCAAAAGGAAAGGACGAACACTGAAGCTTTCTTT. It specifies CASSQKERTNTEAFF.

This clonotype was seen repeatedly, ten times or more. The V call is TRBV20-1, the J call TRBJ1-5, with D tentatively TRBD1 (5 bases). The germline CDR1 and CDR2 sequences are DFQATT and SNEGSKA (reference sequence). The CDR3 length is 15 residues. V lost 3 bases, J lost 5 bases, and 17 bases lay in between. In DNA, the CDR3 is TGCAGTGCTAGGTCCGGGGCCTCAGCCGATCAGCCCCAGCATTTT. It specifies CSARSGASADQPQHF.

This clonotype was found many times. The chain links TRBV27 to TRBJ1-4; D gene ambiguous. Germline V CDR1 and CDR2: MNHEY, SMNVEV (reference sequence). The CDR3 has 16 amino acids. V was pared by 2 bases and J by 7 bases, with 17 bases between. For the CDR3, the DNA is TGTGCCAGCAGTTTAGGAACCGGTCGTATGAGTGAAAAACTGTTTTTT. It specifies CASSLGTGRMSEKLFF.

This clonotype was found a few times. The chain uses TRBV3-1 and TRBJ2-7, with 7 bases fitting TRBD1. Trimming cost V 1 base and J 3 bases; bases outside gene matches: 9. This CDR3 region has 16 residues. The germline V gene encodes CDR1 LGHDT and CDR2 YNNKEL (reference sequence). The CDR3 region has the DNA TGTGCCAGCAGCCAAGTACCGGGACAGATGGGCTACGAGCAGTACTTC. It is translated as CASSQVPGQMGYEQYF.